The 31 T cell receptor beta chains below all came from one sample that was sequenced in a study of monozygotic twins with inflammatory bowel disease (dated by TCRdb to about 2019). Receptors were amplified or captured by 5' RACE. The sample was run on an Illumina HiSeq 2500. Each CDR3 protein sequence appears as one entry after TCRdb reprocessed the reads, and no DNA is included. This sample's table lists about 450,000 distinct CDR3 sequences. 2% to 2.5% of the sample comes from the top ten. Sequencing was carried out using blood. The source of these receptors is a human donor with ulcerative colitis or Crohn's disease, or a healthy co-twin of an affected twin (not recorded which).

V is TRBV6-1 and J is TRBJ2-7; as DNA is missing, the TRBD1 call by TCRdb cannot be tested. CDR1 MNHNS and CDR2 SASEGT come from the germline V gene. The CDR3 consists of 15 residues. The CDR3 loop is CASRGNRGDLYEQYF.

The J gene is TRBJ2-7, the V gene TRBV20-1; TCRdb's D gene call, TRBD1, goes unchecked for lack of DNA. The CDR3 spans 11 residues. Germline V CDR1 and CDR2: DFQATT, SNEGSKA (reference sequence). This CDR3 reads CSARPQGEQYF.

This chain connects TRBV6-5 to TRBJ1-3. This CDR3 spans 16 amino acids. Germline CDR1 and CDR2: MNHEY and SVGAGI. The chain's CDR3 is CASSYGGTTGGNTIYF.

The chain joins TRBV5-4 to TRBJ2-5; no DNA is available, so the TRBD1 call from TCRdb remains unchecked. The germline CDR1 and CDR2 sequences are SGHNT and YYREEE (reference sequence). This CDR3 comprises 14 residues. The CDR3 sequence: CASSWLTGEETQYF.

This chain uses TRBV6-1 with TRBJ1-5. This CDR3 region has 15 residues. Germline V lookup: CDR1 MNHNS, CDR2 SASEGT. CDR3 sequence reads: CASSGGDAGNQPQHF.

The chain has TRBV27 and TRBJ2-7; TCRdb lists TRBD1, though no DNA is available to test this call. The CDR3 consists of 14 residues. The germline gives CDR1 MNHEY, CDR2 SMNVEV (reference sequence). The CDR3 sequence: CASSLQGLAYEQYF.

The chain recombines TRBV5-1 with TRBJ2-3; as DNA is missing, the TRBD2 call by TCRdb cannot be tested. The CDR3 spans 15 residues. The germline gives CDR1 SGHRS, CDR2 YFSETQ. CDR3 residues: CASSLGFLEGDTQYF. The whole variable domain, filled in from reference TRBV5-1 and TRBJ2-3, reads KAGVTQTPRYLIKTRGQQVTLSCSPISGHRSVSWYQQTPGQGLQFLFEYFSETQRNKGNFPGRFSGRQFSNSRSEMNVSTLELGDSALYLCASSLGFLEGDTQYFGPGTRLTVL.

The rearrangement uses TRBV6-1 and TRBJ2-3; TCRdb proposes TRBD1, but this gene call is untestable without DNA. The germline V gene encodes CDR1 MNHNS and CDR2 SASEGT. CDR3 length equals 16 residues. The CDR3 here is CASSVRTVGGSDTQYF.

The rearrangement uses TRBV24-1 and TRBJ2-1. The germline gives CDR1 KGHDR, CDR2 SFDVKD. The CDR3 is made up of 12 amino acids. CDR3 sequence: CATSDFRNEQFF.

V and J are TRBV7-9 and TRBJ2-5; TCRdb outputs TRBD2, but without DNA this stays unchecked. The CDR3 spans 16 residues. Germline CDR1 reads SEHNR; CDR2 reads FQNEAQ (reference sequence). The CDR3 here is CASSRDTSGGKETQYF.

The V and J genes are TRBV12-3 or TRBV12-4 and TRBJ2-7. The CDR3 loop spans 14 amino acids. CDR3 sequence reads: CASSLAGKAYEQYF.

The V and J genes are TRBV29-1 and TRBJ1-2; TCRdb calls TRBD1, which cannot be checked without DNA. The germline V gene encodes CDR1 SQVTM and CDR2 ANQGSEA. This CDR3 spans 15 amino acids. This chain's CDR3 is CSVDLGQGARYGYTF.

The chain is built from TRBV6-1 and TRBJ1-6; lacking DNA, the TRBD1 call made by TCRdb goes unchecked. Germline CDR1 reads MNHNS; CDR2 reads SASEGT. This CDR3 is built from 15 residues. This chain's CDR3 is CASSNRGRGDSPLHF.

J is TRBJ2-6 and V is TRBV28; no DNA is available, so the TRBD1 call from TCRdb remains unchecked. The CDR3 loop spans 17 amino acids. CDR1 is MDHEN, CDR2 SYDVKM, per germline. The CDR3: CASSGGQGPSGANVLTF.

The chain has TRBV20-1 and TRBJ2-5; with no DNA, the TCRdb D assignment of TRBD2 cannot be verified. The germline CDR1 and CDR2 sequences are DFQATT and SNEGSKA (reference sequence). The CDR3 totals 14 residues. CDR3 sequence: CSARDPSGSETQYF.

The gene calls are TRBV7-8 and TRBJ2-3; TCRdb's D call, TRBD2, is unchecked because there is no DNA. The germline CDR1 and CDR2 sequences are SGHVS and FQNEAQ. This CDR3 comprises 16 residues. The CDR3 spells CASSSQAGTLSDTQYF.

This chain connects TRBV20-1 to TRBJ2-7; TCRdb's D gene call, TRBD1, goes unchecked for lack of DNA. Germline lookup yields CDR1 DFQATT and CDR2 SNEGSKA (reference sequence). CDR3 length: 16 residues. This CDR3 reads CSAREGGFPSSYEQYF.

The V and J genes are TRBV2 and TRBJ1-5. Germline V gene sequence: CDR1 SNHLY, CDR2 FYNNEI. The CDR3 runs 16 residues. This chain's CDR3 is CASSELGPYSNQPQHF.

J is TRBJ1-2 and V is TRBV25-1; the D gene TCRdb calls, TRBD1, cannot be checked with no DNA. Germline CDR1 is MGHDK and CDR2 is SYGVNS. The CDR3 loop spans 12 amino acids. The CDR3 sequence: CATSRDGYGYTF.

The chain has TRBV27 and TRBJ1-2; TCRdb selects TRBD1, and the lack of DNA leaves this call unchecked. This CDR3 spans 15 amino acids. Germline V gene data show CDR1 as MNHEY and CDR2 as SMNVEV (reference sequence). The chain's CDR3 is CASSLAQGQGYGYTF.

V gene TRBV3-1 combines with J gene TRBJ2-1; the D call from TCRdb, TRBD2, cannot be confirmed without DNA. CDR1 and CDR2 from the germline V gene are LGHDT and YNNKEL (reference sequence). This CDR3 is 16 amino acids long. CDR3 loop: CASSQEPSGIYNEQFF.

The chain uses TRBV5-1 and TRBJ2-7. Germline V CDR1 and CDR2: SGHRS, YFSETQ. CDR3 length: 12 residues. This CDR3 reads CASSLTKGEQYF.

The chain recombines TRBV7-9 with TRBJ2-7; the D gene TCRdb calls, TRBD1, cannot be checked with no DNA. The CDR3 is 15 amino acids. Germline lookup yields CDR1 SEHNR and CDR2 FQNEAQ (reference sequence). This CDR3 is CASSLAYDRDYEQYF. Full variable domain (rest looked up from reference TRBV7-9 and TRBJ2-7): DTGVSQNPRHKITKRGQNVTFRCDPISEHNRLYWYRQTLGQGPEFLTYFQNEAQLEKSRLLSDRFSAERPKGSFSTLEIQRTEQGDSAMYLCASSLAYDRDYEQYFGPGTRLTVT.

This chain joins TRBV2 and TRBJ1-6; TCRdb lists TRBD1, though no DNA is available to test this call. Germline V gene sequence: CDR1 SNHLY, CDR2 FYNNEI. The CDR3 has 16 residues. The CDR3 is CASSPHTGKVNSPLHF.

The rearrangement links TRBV7-2 to TRBJ1-1. Germline values: CDR1 SGHTA, CDR2 FQGNSA. CDR3 length: 15 amino acids. The CDR3 sequence: CASSLEGNMNTEAFF.

The rearrangement uses TRBV3-1 and TRBJ2-7; TCRdb outputs TRBD1, but without DNA this stays unchecked. CDR1 and CDR2 (germline): LGHDT, YNNKEL (reference sequence). The CDR3 extends over 15 amino acids. CDR3 loop: CASSQGQGAFYEQYF.

The chain is built from TRBV7-9 and TRBJ2-1. Germline lookup yields CDR1 SEHNR and CDR2 FQNEAQ (reference sequence). This CDR3 is 17 amino acids long. CDR3 sequence reads: CASSQTTNLAIHNEQFF.

This chain uses TRBV5-1 with TRBJ2-5; as DNA is missing, the TRBD2 call by TCRdb cannot be tested. CDR1 is SGHRS, CDR2 YFSETQ, per germline. The CDR3 consists of 14 residues. Here the CDR3 reads CASSLASPRETQYF.

The chain carries TRBV7-3 and TRBJ2-1; TCRdb indicates TRBD2, and absent DNA this call remains unverified. The length of the CDR3 is 13 residues. The germline gives CDR1 SGHTA, CDR2 FQGTGA. The CDR3 sequence is CASSAPPGGERFF.

The chain carries TRBV20-1 and TRBJ2-5; TCRdb returns TRBD2, unconfirmable since there is no DNA. CDR3 length equals 14 residues. Germline assignment: CDR1 DFQATT and CDR2 SNEGSKA (reference sequence). The CDR3 loop is CSARAGLAGETQYF.

The genes are TRBV28 and TRBJ2-1; without DNA, the TCRdb call of TRBD2 cannot be checked. The CDR3 sequence is 15 residues long. The germline V gene has CDR1 MDHEN and CDR2 SYDVKM. This chain's CDR3 is CASSSRLAGRNEQFF.